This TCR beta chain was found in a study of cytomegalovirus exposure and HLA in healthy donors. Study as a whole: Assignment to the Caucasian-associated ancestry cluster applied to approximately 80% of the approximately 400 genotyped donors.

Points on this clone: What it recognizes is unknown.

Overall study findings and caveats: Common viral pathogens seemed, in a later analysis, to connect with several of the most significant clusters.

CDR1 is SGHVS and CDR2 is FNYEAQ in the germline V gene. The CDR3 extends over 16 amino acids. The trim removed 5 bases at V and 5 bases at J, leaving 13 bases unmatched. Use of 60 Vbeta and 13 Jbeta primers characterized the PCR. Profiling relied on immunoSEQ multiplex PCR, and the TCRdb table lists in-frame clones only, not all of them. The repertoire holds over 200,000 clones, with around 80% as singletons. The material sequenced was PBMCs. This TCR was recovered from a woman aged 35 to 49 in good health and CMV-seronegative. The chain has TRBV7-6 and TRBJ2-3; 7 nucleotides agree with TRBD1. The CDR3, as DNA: TGTGCCAGCAGCCTGACCTCCCGGACAGGTTTAGATACGCAGTATTTT. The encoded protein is CASSLTSRTGLDTQYF.